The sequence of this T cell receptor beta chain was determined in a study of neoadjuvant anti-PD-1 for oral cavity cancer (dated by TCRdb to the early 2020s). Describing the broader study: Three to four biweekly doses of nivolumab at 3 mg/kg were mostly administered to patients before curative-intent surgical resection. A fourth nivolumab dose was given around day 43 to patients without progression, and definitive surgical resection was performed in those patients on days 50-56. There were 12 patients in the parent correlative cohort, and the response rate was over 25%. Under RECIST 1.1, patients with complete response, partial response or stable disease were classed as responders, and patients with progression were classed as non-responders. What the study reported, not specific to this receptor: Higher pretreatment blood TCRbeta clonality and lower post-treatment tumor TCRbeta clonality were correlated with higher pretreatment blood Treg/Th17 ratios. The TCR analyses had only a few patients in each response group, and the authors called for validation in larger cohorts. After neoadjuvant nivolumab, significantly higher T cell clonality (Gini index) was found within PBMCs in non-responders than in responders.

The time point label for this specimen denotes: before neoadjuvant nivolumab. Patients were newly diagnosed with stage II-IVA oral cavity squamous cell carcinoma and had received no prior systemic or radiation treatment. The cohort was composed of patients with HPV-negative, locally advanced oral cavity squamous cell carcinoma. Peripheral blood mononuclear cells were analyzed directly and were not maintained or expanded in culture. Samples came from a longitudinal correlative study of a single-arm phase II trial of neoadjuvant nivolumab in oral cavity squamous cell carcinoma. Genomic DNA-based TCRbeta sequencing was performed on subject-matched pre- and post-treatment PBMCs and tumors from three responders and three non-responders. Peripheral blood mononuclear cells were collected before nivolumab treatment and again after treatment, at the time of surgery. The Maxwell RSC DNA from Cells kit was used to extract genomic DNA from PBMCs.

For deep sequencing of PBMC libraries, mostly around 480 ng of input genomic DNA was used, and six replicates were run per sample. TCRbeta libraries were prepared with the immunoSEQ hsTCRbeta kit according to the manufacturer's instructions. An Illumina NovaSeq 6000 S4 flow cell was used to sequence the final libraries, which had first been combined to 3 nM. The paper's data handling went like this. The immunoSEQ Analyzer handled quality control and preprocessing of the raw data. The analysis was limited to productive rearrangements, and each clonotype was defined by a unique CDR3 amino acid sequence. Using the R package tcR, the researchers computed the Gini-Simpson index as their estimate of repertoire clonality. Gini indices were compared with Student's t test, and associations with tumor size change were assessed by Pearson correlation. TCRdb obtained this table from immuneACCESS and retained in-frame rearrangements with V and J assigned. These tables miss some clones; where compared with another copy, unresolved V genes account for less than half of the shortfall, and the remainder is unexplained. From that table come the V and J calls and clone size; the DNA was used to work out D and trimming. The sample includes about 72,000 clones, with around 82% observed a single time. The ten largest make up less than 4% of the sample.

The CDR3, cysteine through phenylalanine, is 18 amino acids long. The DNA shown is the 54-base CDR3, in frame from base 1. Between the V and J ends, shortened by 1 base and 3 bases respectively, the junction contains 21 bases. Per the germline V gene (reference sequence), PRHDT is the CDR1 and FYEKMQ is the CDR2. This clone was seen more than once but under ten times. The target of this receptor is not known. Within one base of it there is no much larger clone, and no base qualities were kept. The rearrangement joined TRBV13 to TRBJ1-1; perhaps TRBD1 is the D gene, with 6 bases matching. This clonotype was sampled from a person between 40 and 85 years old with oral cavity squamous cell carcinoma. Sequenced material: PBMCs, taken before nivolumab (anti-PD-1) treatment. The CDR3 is CASSLDETVQGRDTEAFF. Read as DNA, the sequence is TGTGCCAGCAGCTTAGACGAGACGGTTCAGGGGAGGGACACTGAAGCTTTCTTT.